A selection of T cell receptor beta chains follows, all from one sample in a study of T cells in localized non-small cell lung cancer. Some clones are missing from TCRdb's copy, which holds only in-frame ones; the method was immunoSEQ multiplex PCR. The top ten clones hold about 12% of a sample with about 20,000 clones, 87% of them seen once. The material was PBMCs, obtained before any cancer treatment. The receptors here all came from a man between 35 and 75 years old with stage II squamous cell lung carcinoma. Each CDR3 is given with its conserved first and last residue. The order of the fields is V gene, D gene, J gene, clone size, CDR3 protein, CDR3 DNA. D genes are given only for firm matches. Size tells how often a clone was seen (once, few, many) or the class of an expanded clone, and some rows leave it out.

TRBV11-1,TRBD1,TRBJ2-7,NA,CASSHRGLGYEQYF,TGTGCCAGCAGCCACAGGGGGCTGGGTTACGAGCAGTACTTC
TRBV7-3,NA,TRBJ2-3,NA,CASSLTSRDPDTQYF,TGTGCCAGCAGCTTAACGTCAAGGGACCCAGATACGCAGTATTTT
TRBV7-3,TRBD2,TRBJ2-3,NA,CASSLWTSGGDTQYF,TGTGCCAGCAGCTTATGGACTAGCGGGGGGGATACGCAGTATTTT
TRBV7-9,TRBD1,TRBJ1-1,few,CASSQWGTGDGNTEAFF,TGTGCCAGCAGCCAATGGGGGACAGGGGATGGGAACACTGAAGCTTTCTTT
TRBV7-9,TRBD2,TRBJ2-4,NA,CASSNTASGGAGYIQYF,TGTGCCAGCAGCAACACCGCTAGCGGGGGGGCCGGTTACATTCAGTACTTC
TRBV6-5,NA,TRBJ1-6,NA,CATNRGNNSPLHF,TGTGCCACCAACCGGGGAAACAATTCACCCCTCCACTTT
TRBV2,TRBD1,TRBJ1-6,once,CASSVGRGDNSPLHF,TGTGCCAGCAGTGTTGGCAGGGGGGATAATTCACCCCTCCACTTT
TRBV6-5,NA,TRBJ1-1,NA,CASSYGGTEAFF,TGTGCCAGCAGTTATGGGGGCACTGAAGCTTTCTTT
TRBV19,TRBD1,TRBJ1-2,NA,CASSSPGTGLNYGYTF,TGTGCCAGTAGTTCCCCCGGGACAGGGCTCAACTATGGCTACACCTTC
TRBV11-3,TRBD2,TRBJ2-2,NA,CASSRGRESLFF,TGTGCCAGCAGCCGCGGGAGGGAATCGTTGTTTTTT
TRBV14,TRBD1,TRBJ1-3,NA,CASSLFRGQGNTIYF,TGTGCCAGCAGCCTCTTTCGGGGACAGGGAAACACCATATATTTT
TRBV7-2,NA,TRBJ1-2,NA,CASSPEFGRGYGYTF,TGTGCCAGCAGCCCCGAGTTTGGCCGGGGCTATGGCTACACCTTC
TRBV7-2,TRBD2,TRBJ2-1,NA,CASSRAGVGLDEQFF,TGTGCCAGCAGCCGAGCGGGGGTAGGCCTCGATGAGCAGTTCTTC
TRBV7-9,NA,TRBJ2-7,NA,CASSLVDREQYF,TGTGCCAGCAGCTTAGTTGATCGAGAGCAGTACTTC
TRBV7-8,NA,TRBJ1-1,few,CASSLDRSQF,TGTGCCAGCAGCCTTGACAGGAGCCAATTT
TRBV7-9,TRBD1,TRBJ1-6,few,CASSLSGQNNSPLHF,TGTGCCAGCAGCTTGTCGGGACAGAATAATTCACCCCTCCACTTT
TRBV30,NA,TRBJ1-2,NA,CAWSLDRGYGYTF,TGTGCCTGGAGTCTAGACCGCGGCTATGGCTACACCTTC
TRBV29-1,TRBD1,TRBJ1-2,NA,CSVEGGTGGSVNYGYTF,TGCAGCGTTGAAGGCGGGACAGGGGGCTCCGTTAACTATGGCTACACCTTC
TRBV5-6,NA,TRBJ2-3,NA,CASSLVFDTQYF,TGTGCCAGCAGCTTGGTTTTCGATACGCAGTATTTT
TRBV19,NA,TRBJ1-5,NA,CASSLQGGQPQHF,TGTGCCAGTAGTCTCCAGGGTGGTCAGCCCCAGCATTTT
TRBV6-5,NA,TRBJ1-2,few,CASSYGGGGGYTF,TGTGCCAGCAGTTATGGGGGGGGCGGTGGCTACACCTTC
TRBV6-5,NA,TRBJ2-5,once,CASSRTEETQYF,TGTGCCAGCAGTCGGACGGAAGAGACCCAGTACTTC
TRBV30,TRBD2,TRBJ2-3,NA,CAWSSGLAGGPDTQYF,TGTGCCTGGTCATCCGGACTAGCGGGGGGTCCAGATACGCAGTATTTT
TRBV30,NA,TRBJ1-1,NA,CAWSVRRTAWGTEAFF,TGTGCCTGGAGTGTACGACGGACAGCTTGGGGGACTGAAGCTTTCTTT
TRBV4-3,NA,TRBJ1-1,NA,CASSKADTEAFF,TGCGCCAGCAGCAAAGCGGACACTGAAGCTTTCTTT
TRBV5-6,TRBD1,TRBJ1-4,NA,CASSGQGAQGEKLFF,TGTGCCAGCAGCGGTCAGGGGGCCCAGGGTGAAAAACTGTTTTTT
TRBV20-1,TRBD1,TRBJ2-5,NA,CSHYRGETQYF,TGCAGCCATTACAGGGGTGAGACCCAGTACTTC
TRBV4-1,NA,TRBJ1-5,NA,CASSQDRWGANGNQPQHF,TGCGCCAGCAGCCAAGATAGGTGGGGGGCGAATGGCAATCAGCCCCAGCATTTT
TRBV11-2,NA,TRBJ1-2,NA,CASSLVAGWAYGYTF,TGTGCCAGCAGCTTAGTCGCAGGGTGGGCCTATGGCTACACCTTC
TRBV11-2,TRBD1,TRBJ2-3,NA,CASSPGDRVTDTQYF,TGTGCCAGCAGCCCCGGGGACAGGGTTACAGATACGCAGTATTTT
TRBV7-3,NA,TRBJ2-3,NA,CASSPNPPDRGDTQYF,TGTGCCAGCAGCCCGAACCCCCCGGACAGAGGAGATACGCAGTATTTT
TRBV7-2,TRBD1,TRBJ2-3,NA,CASSTSRGQRTDTQYF,TGTGCCAGCAGCACCTCCAGGGGGCAGAGGACAGATACGCAGTATTTT
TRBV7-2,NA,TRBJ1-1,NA,CASSAPGLAEAFF,TGTGCCAGCAGCGCCCCAGGTCTCGCTGAAGCTTTCTTT
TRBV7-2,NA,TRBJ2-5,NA,CASSLVETQYF,TGTGCCAGCAGCCTAGTGGAGACCCAGTACTTC
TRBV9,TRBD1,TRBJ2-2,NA,CASSQGAGELFF,TGTGCCAGCAGCCAGGGGGCCGGGGAGCTGTTTTTT
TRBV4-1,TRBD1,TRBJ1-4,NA,CASSQVGRGQGPSNGNEKLFF,TGCGCCAGCAGCCAAGTTGGGCGAGGACAGGGTCCTAGCAACGGTAATGAAAAACTGTTTTTT
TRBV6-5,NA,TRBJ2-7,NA,CASSNSYEQYF,TGTGCCAGCAGTAATAGCTACGAGCAGTACTTC
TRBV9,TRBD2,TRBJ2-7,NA,CASSVGRGTFYEQYF,TGTGCCAGCAGCGTAGGGCGGGGGACGTTCTACGAGCAGTACTTC
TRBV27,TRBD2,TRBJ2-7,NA,CASSLRGGRSYEQYF,TGTGCCAGCAGTTTACGGGGGGGAAGATCCTACGAGCAGTACTTC